What follows are 8 T cell receptor beta chains derived from one specimen sequenced in a study of blood T cell repertoires in COVID-19. Repertoires were generated with immunoSEQ multiplex PCR, while TCRdb's copy carries only in-frame clones and drops some. Of approximately 74,000 clones listed, over 75% were seen once; the top ten hold 0.95% to 1.5%. Sequencing was done on a sample of peripheral blood. Source of these receptors: a woman aged 55-70 years with acute or convalescent COVID-19.

The genes are TRBV5-1 and TRBJ1-5, with D maybe TRBD1 (6 bases). Germline V lookup: CDR1 SGHRS, CDR2 YFSETQ. Trimming removed 4 bases at V and 5 bases at J, with 16 bases between. The CDR3 has 15 amino acids. The CDR3 here is CASSRTAGKDQPQHF. Written as DNA, the CDR3 is TGCGCCAGCAGCCGGACAGCTGGGAAAGATCAGCCCCAGCATTTT.

This chain links TRBV5-1 with TRBJ1-3; TRBD1 might be the D (5 bases). V was cut by 1 base and J by 0 bases, with 11 bases left in between. This CDR3 is 16 amino acids long. CDR1 is SGHRS and CDR2 is YFSETQ in the germline V gene. CDR3 bases: TGCGCCAGCAGCTTGTTAGGGGCCTCCTCTGGAAACACCATATATTTT. The encoded protein is CASSLLGASSGNTIYF.

This clone was observed once. V and J are TRBV5-8 and TRBJ1-6; D is uncertain. Germline V gene data show CDR1 as SGHTS and CDR2 as YDEGEE. The V end lost 4 bases, the J end lost 0 bases, and 11 bases lay between the germline ends. The CDR3 runs to 16 residues. CDR3 loop: CASSLGGISYNSPLHF. CDR3 coding DNA: TGTGCCAGCAGCCTGGGAGGGATCTCCTATAATTCACCCCTCCACTTT.

V gene TRBV5-4 combines with J gene TRBJ1-6, with D perhaps matching TRBD1 (6 bases). Deletions cut 4 bases from V and 1 base from J, with 24 bases between. This CDR3 is built from 20 residues. CDR1 SGHNT and CDR2 YYREEE come from the germline V gene (reference sequence). The CDR3 DNA sequence: TGTGCCAGCAGCGTCTACTTATTGCCCGGGACACAATCCTATAATTCACCCCTCCACTTT. Translating it yields CASSVYLLPGTQSYNSPLHF.

This chain connects TRBV3-1 (or the pseudogene TRBV3-2) to TRBJ1-2; maybe TRBD1 (5 bases). This CDR3 is 14 amino acids long. The germline V and J ends were trimmed by 5 bases and 4 bases, with 14 bases remaining between them. Germline V CDR1 and CDR2: LGHDT, YNNKEL (reference sequence). In DNA form, the CDR3 reads TGTGCCAGCAGCTCGCGGGGGGTGGTCTATGGCTACACCTTC. Its translation: CASSSRGVVYGYTF.

The rearrangement joins TRBV6-4 to TRBJ1-2, with D perhaps TRBD1 (6 bases). V dropped 4 bases and J dropped 7 bases, with 13 bases sitting between them. The CDR3 consists of 13 residues. From germline, CDR1 is MRHNA and CDR2 SNTAGT. The CDR3 region is CASSGGRGSGYTF. As DNA, the CDR3 is TGTGCCAGCAGTGGTGGCAGGGGTAGTGGCTACACCTTC.

The count of this clone is one. The CDR3 nucleotides read TGTGCCAGCAGCCAAGAGGGACAGGGCTATGGCTACACCTTC. Translating gives CASSQEGQGYGYTF. The V and J genes are TRBV4-2 and TRBJ1-2, with 9 bases aligning to TRBD1. The CDR3 length is 14 residues. The germline gives CDR1 LGHNA, CDR2 YNFKEQ. The V segment lost 0 bases and the J segment 4 bases; nucleotides outside the gene matches: 0.

This chain joins TRBV6-5 and TRBJ1-4, with D unresolved. Germline-derived CDR1 and CDR2 are MNHEY and SVGAGI. V was pared by 7 bases and J by 7 bases, with 13 bases between. The CDR3 has 13 amino acids. CDR3 DNA: TGTGCCAGCACCGCGAACCCGCCTGAAAAACTGTTTTTT. Protein: CASTANPPEKLFF.